This TCR beta chain comes out of a study of blood T cells in healthy people across ages. The CDR3 is 16 amino acids. V trimming: 4 bases; J trimming: 0 bases; junction bases outside the gene matches: 3. CDR1 and CDR2 (germline): MNHNS, SASEGT. Donors gave around 10 milliliters of peripheral blood apiece. A second about 7 to 11 cycle PCR used barcoded and J-beta primers. Using its own MiXCR run on the 5' RACE reads, TCRdb lists one record per CDR3 protein. The sample yields 800,000 to 950,000 distinct CDR3 sequences, about 44% seen once. Whole-study findings and limits: Because donor CMV status was unknown, expanded clonotype changes were possibly confounded. Estimates of total diversity, which came from one million sequenced T cells, were considered to be underestimates.

This clonotype was counted a few times. What it recognizes is unknown. Specimen: blood. The clonotype originates from a man younger than 45 in good health. The V gene is TRBV6-1, the J gene TRBJ2-7, with TRBD2 matching 13 bases. The CDR3 loop reads CASSAGTSGASYEQYF. Written as DNA, the CDR3 is TGTGCCAGCAGTGCCGGGACTAGCGGGGCCTCCTACGAGCAGTACTTC.